The sequence of this T cell receptor (beta chain) was determined in a study of spatial heterogeneity in lung cancer. Overall study results and limits: Within tumors, counts of expanded alpha and beta TCRs tracked tumor mutation counts.

Specified time point: sample taken at primary tumor resection. Samples came from roughly 75 TRACERx patients with untreated early-stage lung cancer. Whole RNA, which was extracted from tumor, nontumor lung tissue or frozen PBMC, was sequenced without any cell sorting. Each TCR cDNA molecule carried a unique molecular identifier. TCRdb re-called the 5' RACE reads through MiXCR, storing one row per CDR3 protein. This sample carries about 250 distinct CDR3 sequences, about 39% of them seen once, and the ten largest clones take roughly 50%. Trimming at V came to 5 bases and at J to 7 bases, leaving 7 bases not matched to a gene. The CDR3 spans 14 residues. CDR1 MNHEY and CDR2 SMNVEV come from the germline V gene (reference sequence). A note on this clonotype: Its specificity is not known. This beta chain appears as a stray read in a library generated for alpha chains; its size is not informative.

This TCR came from a female donor with early-stage non-small cell lung cancer. V and J are TRBV27 and TRBJ2-1, with TRBD1 matching 8 bases. Sequencing used lung tumor tissue, obtained at surgery. In DNA, the CDR3 is TGTGCCAGCAGTCCGACAGGGGAGTGGAATGAGCAGTTCTTC. Protein: CASSPTGEWNEQFF.